The present T cell receptor beta chain was sequenced within a study of CD8 T cells in ankylosing spondylitis (dated by TCRdb to the late 2010s). About the investigation overall: To find TCR variants linked to disease, the study profiled T cell receptor beta repertoires in ankylosing spondylitis patients and healthy donors. Peripheral blood samples were taken, and synovial fluid was additionally collected from ankylosing spondylitis patients. The full study cohort was made up of about 24 ankylosing spondylitis patients and roughly 100 healthy donors. On the study overall, not on this receptor specifically: A TCR beta motif made up of several highly homologous amino acid variants appeared to be characteristic of blood from ankylosing spondylitis patients. Some motif variants were previously reported in synovial fluid and blood of reactive arthritis patients, suggesting common disease-initiation mechanisms. The disease-linked clones were reported to be significantly enriched in matched synovial fluid samples from ankylosing spondylitis patients. The disease-linked clones had a CD8+ phenotype and were found at relatively low frequencies in peripheral blood.

Sequenced on an Illumina HiSeq 2500. TCR beta libraries were prepared by quantitative 5'-RACE with molecular barcodes. As for the authors' bioinformatics: A new computational method, built on a probabilistic model of VDJ rearrangement, was used to identify disease-linked TCR variants. The raw public data were reprocessed by TCRdb itself: fastp quality trimming at Q25, MiXCR clonotype calling, in-frame beta chains only. Entries are consolidated by CDR3 protein sequence, retaining the most common genes and DNA. What appears here as the V and J calls and clone size reflects TCRdb's work, not the paper's. The sample profile shows about 160,000 distinct CDR3 sequences; around 19% of them were found once. About 8% of the sample is held by the ten biggest clonotypes. Worth noting for this clonotype: Its antigen is not yet known. Base qualities are missing; no much larger clone stands one base away.

As encoded in the germline V gene, CDR1 is MNHNS while CDR2 is SASEGT. Its CDR3 holds 15 amino acids, cysteine through phenylalanine. Only the CDR3 portion is preserved as DNA: 45 bases, with reading frame beginning at the first base. V and J are trimmed by 6 bases and 4 bases, and the gene matches miss 5 bases of the junction. The source of this sequence is a male donor with ankylosing spondylitis or in good health (not recorded which). The chain couples TRBV6-1 to TRBJ2-3, with TRBD2 identical over 12 junction bases. Sequencing was performed on blood, either unsorted or a sorted T cell fraction (not recorded which). The CDR3 protein: CASSATSGRADTQYF. The DNA reads TGTGCCAGCAGCGCGACTAGCGGGAGAGCAGATACGCAGTATTTT.